This T cell receptor beta chain was profiled in a study of post-analysis software for immune sequencing data (dated by TCRdb to the mid-2010s). With regard to the full study: Recorded disease courses included relapsing-remitting, secondary progressive and progressive-relapsing multiple sclerosis, with some patients lacking subtype annotation. The patient repertoires were compared against 11 previously published healthy control repertoires obtained from donors aged about 6 to 28 years. A subset of samples was prepared in parallel using single-end sample barcoding, then pooled and co-amplified after Illumina adapter ligation. The full study reports these points: The multiple sclerosis patient group was slightly younger than the control group. Patients showed significantly higher frequencies than controls for 4 or 5 TRBV segments, among them TRBV5-6, TRBV5-1 and TRBV20-1. Compared with controls, multiple sclerosis patients had significantly lower normalized Chao1 diversity, a finding suggesting substantial peripheral T-cell clonal expansion. Strong co-clustering of samples prepared in the same batch was shown by direct clustering with F measure, prompting a batch-effect correction.

The germline ends are 17 bases apart after V is trimmed by 5 bases and J by 7 bases. CDR1 and CDR2 are drawn from the germline V gene: MNHEY, SVGAGI. The CDR3 holds 14 amino acids from the cysteine to the phenylalanine. Only the CDR3 DNA is retained, 42 bases long and in frame from the first base. TCR beta repertoires were profiled from peripheral blood of more than ten young patients with multiple sclerosis to demonstrate the VDJtools post-analysis software. The patients with multiple sclerosis were children and adolescents between about 6 and 15 years of age. Comment on this clonotype: It lacks a known antigen. No base qualities exist here, and no much larger clone lies one base off it.

The library relied on PCR. Sequencing relied on an Illumina HiSeq 2500. To reduce PCR and sequencing biases, unique molecular identifiers were incorporated into the TCR beta cDNA libraries. Every 1 to 10 million input T cells yielded roughly 500,000 cDNA molecules, meaning each molecule approximated one T cell. Patient libraries were prepared and sequenced with the same protocol used for the earlier healthy control dataset. Within a given batch, samples were prepared together, multiplexed and sequenced on the same HiSeq lane. The study's own analysis went as follows. Raw barcoded reads were processed with MIGEC, and single-read molecular identifier groups were discarded before consensus assembly and CDR3 extraction. VDJtools was used for post-analysis of the clonotype tables, and diversity was normalized by down-sampling every dataset to the size of the smallest sample. Repertoire overlap clustering matched CDR3 amino acid but not nucleotide sequences to correct batch-related cross-sample contamination. TCRdb cleaned the public reads at Q25 with fastp, built clones with MiXCR and kept in-frame beta chains. Under each unique CDR3 protein, matching rows form one entry showing the most common genes and DNA. These V and J calls originate from TCRdb's pipeline instead of the authors' own analysis. This sample gives about 770,000 distinct CDR3 sequences in total; 46% of them show up just once. The ten largest account for around 4.7% of the sample.

This receptor was identified in a girl under 18 with multiple sclerosis. Sequenced material: blood. The chain is encoded by TRBV6-5 joined to TRBJ1-1, with the D gene too uncertain to name. At the DNA level, the sequence is TGTGCCAGCAGTCTAGGAGGCGCATATAATGAAGCTTTCTTT. The translation is CASSLGGAYNEAFF.